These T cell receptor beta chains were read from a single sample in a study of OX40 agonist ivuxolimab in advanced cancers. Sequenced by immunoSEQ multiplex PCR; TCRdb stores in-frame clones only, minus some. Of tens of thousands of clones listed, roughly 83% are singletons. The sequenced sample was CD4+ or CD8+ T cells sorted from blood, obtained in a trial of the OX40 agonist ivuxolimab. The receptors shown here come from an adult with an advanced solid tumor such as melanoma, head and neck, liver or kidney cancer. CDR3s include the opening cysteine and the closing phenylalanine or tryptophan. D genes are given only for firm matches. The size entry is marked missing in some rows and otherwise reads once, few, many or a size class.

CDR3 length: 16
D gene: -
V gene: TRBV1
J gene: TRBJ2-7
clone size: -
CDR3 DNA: TGCACCAGCAGCCCCGGACTGAGGCTAGCGGACTACGAGCAGTACTTC
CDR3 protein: CTSSPGLRLADYEQYF

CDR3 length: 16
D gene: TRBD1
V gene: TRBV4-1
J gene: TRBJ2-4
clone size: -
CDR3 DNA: TGCGCCAGCAGCCAAGTGACAGGGGGCGTTGGAAACATTCAGTACTTC
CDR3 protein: CASSQVTGGVGNIQYF

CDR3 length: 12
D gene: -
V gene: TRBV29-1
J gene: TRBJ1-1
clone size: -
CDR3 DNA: TGCAGCGTTGAGTCCGGCACGGGCGAAGCTTTCTTT
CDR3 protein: CSVESGTGEAFF

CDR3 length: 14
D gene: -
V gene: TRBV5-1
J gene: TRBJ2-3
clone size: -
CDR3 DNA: TGCGCCAGCAGCTTGTGGGCAGGTGACTATACGCAGTATTTT
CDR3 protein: CASSLWAGDYTQYF

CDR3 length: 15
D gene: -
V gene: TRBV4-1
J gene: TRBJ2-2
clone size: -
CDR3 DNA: TGCGCCAGCAGACGAGGCGGAACGAACACCGGGGAGCTGTTTTTT
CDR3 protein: CASRRGGTNTGELFF

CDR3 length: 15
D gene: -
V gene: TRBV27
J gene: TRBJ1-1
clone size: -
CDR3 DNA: TGTGCCAGCAAGGTCATGGGCAGGGGGAACACTGAAGCTTTCTTT
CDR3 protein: CASKVMGRGNTEAFF

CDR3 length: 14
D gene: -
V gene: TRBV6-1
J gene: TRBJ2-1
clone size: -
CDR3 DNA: TGTGCCACCCAGTTCGGGAGCTCCTACAATGAGCAGTTCTTC
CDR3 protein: CATQFGSSYNEQFF

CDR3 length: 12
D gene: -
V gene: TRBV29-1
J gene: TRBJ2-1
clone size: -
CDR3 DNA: TGCAGCGCACCGACAGAATTCAATGAGCAGTTCTTC
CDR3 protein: CSAPTEFNEQFF

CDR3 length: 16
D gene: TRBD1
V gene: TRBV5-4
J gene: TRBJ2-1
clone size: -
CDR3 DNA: TGTGCCAGCAGCTTTCCCGGCAGGTCGCAGGGGGATGAGCAGTTCTTC
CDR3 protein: CASSFPGRSQGDEQFF

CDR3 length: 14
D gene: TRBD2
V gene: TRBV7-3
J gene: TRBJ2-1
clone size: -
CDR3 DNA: TGTGCCAGCAGCCCTAGCGGCTCCTACAATGAGCAGTTCTTC
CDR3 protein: CASSPSGSYNEQFF

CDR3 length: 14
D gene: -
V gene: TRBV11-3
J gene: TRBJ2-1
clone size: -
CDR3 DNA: TGTGCCAGCAGCTTAGGAATGGAGGGCGATGAGCAGTTCTTC
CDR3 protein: CASSLGMEGDEQFF

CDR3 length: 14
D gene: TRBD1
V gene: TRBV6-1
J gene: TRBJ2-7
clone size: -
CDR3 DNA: TGTGCCAGCAGTTATGGGTCCAGGGGGAACGAGCAGTACTTC
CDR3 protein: CASSYGSRGNEQYF

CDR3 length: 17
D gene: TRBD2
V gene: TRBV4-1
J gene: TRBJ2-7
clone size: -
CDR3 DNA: TGCGCCAGCAGCCAAGTCCTAGGGACTAGGAGCTCCTACGAGCAGTACTTC
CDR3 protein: CASSQVLGTRSSYEQYF

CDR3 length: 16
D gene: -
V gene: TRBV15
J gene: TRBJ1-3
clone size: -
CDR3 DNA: TGTGCCACCAGCAGATCAAAGACAGCCCAAGGAAACACCATATATTTT
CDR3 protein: CATSRSKTAQGNTIYF

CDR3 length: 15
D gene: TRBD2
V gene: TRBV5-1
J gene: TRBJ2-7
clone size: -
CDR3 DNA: TGCGCCAGCAGGACGGAGGGACTAGCGGGATACGAGCAGTACTTC
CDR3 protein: CASRTEGLAGYEQYF

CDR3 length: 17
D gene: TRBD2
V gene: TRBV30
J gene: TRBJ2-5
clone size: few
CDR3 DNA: TGTGCCTGGAGTACTCTAGCGGGAGGGCGGAGGCTGAAGACCCAGTACTTC
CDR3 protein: CAWSTLAGGRRLKTQYF

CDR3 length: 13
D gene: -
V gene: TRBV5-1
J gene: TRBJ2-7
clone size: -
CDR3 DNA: TGCGCCAGCAGCCTTCAGAACCGGGACGAGCAGTACTTC
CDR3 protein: CASSLQNRDEQYF

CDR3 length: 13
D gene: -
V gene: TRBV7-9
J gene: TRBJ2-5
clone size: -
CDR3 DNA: TGTGCCAGCAGCTTCTCCCTACAAGAGACCCAGTACTTC
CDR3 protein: CASSFSLQETQYF

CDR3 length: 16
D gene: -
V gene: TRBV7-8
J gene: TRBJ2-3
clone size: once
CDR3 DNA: TGTGCCAGCAGCCCCTCGGGGGGACAGGTCTTCCCTACGCAGTATTTT
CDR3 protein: CASSPSGGQVFPTQYF

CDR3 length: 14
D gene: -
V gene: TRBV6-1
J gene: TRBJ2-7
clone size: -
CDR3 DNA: TGTGCCAGCAGTGAATTTTACGGCTCCTACGAGCAGTACTTC
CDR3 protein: CASSEFYGSYEQYF

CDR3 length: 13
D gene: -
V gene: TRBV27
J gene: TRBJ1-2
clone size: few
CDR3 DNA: TGTGCCAGCAGTTTGGGGGGCGGCGATGGCTACACCTTC
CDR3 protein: CASSLGGGDGYTF

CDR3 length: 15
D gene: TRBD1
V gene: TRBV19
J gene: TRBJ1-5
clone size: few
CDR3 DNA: TGTGCCAGTAGTACGACAGGGATGGTGGCTCAGCCCCAGCATTTT
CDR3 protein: CASSTTGMVAQPQHF

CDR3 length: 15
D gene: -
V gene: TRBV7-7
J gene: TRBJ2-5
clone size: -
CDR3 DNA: TGTGCTAGCAGCTTAGGGAGACTAGAGATAGAGACCCAGTACTTC
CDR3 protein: CASSLGRLEIETQYF

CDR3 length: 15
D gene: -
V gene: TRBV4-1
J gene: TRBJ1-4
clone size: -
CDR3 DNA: TGCGCCAGCAGCCAAGAGAAACCAGAAGGCGAAAAACTGTTTTTT
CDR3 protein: CASSQEKPEGEKLFF

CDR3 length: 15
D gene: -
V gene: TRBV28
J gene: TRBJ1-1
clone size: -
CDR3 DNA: TGTGCCAGCAGTACCGGCACAGGGTTGAACACTGAAGCTTTCTTT
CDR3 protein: CASSTGTGLNTEAFF

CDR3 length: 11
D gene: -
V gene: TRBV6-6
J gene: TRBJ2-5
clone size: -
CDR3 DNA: TGTGCCAGCAGTGGAGGGGGGGCCCAGTACTTC
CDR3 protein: CASSGGGAQYF

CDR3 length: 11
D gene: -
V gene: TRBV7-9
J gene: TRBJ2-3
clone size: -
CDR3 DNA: TGTGCCACCCACGAGAGGGATACGCAGTATTTT
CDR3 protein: CATHERDTQYF

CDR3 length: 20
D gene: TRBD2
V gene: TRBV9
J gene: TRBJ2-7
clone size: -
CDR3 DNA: TGTGCCAGCAGCGTAGAGTGGAGGGCTAGCGGGAGGACTAGAGCCTACGAGCAGTACTTC
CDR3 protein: CASSVEWRASGRTRAYEQYF

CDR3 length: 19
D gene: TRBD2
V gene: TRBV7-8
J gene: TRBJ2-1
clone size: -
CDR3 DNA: TGTGCCAGCAGCTTAAAGGGACTAGCGACCCTAAGCTCCTACAATGAGCAGTTCTTC
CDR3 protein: CASSLKGLATLSSYNEQFF

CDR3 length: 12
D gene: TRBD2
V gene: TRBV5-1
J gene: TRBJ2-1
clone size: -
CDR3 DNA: TGCGCCAGCAGCTTGGTGGGACTAGAGCAGTTCTTC
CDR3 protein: CASSLVGLEQFF

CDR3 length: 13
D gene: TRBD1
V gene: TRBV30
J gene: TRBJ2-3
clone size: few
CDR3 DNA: TGTGCCTGGAGTGGAGACAGGGGTGATACGCAGTATTTT
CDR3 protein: CAWSGDRGDTQYF

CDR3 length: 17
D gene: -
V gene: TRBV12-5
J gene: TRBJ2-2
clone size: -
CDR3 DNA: TGTGCTAGCGCCCCCGCGGCGGGTGGGCTGGGGACCGGGGAGCTGTTTTTT
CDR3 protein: CASAPAAGGLGTGELFF

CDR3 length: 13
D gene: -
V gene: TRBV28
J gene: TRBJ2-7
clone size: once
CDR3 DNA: TGTGCCAGCAGTTTATTACGGCACTACGAGCAGTACTTC
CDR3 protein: CASSLLRHYEQYF

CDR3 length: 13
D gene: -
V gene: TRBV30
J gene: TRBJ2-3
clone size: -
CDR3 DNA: TGTGCCTGGAGTCTTGCAAGCACAGATACGCAGTATTTT
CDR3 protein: CAWSLASTDTQYF

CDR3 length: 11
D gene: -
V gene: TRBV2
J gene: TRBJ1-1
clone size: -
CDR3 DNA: TGTGCCAGGCTACAGGGATCTGAAGCTTTCTTT
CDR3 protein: CARLQGSEAFF

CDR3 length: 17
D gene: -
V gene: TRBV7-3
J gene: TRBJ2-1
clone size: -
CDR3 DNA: TGTGCCAGCAGCTTAAGAGGGGCTCTAAGCTCCTACAATGAGCAGTTCTTC
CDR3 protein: CASSLRGALSSYNEQFF

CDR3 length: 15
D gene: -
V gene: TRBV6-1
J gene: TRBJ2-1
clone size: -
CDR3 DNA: TGTGCCGGCAGTGAAGTGGGGGGAGCCAGTGGTGAGCAGTTCTTC
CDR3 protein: CAGSEVGGASGEQFF

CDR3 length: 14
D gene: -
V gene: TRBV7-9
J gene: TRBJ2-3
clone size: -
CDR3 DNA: TGTGCCAGCGGGGCGGGGGCTTACACAGATACGCAGTATTTT
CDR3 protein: CASGAGAYTDTQYF

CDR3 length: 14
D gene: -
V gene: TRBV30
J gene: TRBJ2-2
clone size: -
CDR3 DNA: TGTGCCTGGAGTGGAGGGGCGGGCACCGGGGAGCTGTTTTTT
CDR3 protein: CAWSGGAGTGELFF

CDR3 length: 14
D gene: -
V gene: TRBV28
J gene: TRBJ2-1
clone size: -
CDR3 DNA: TGTGCCAGCAGCCCCCTCGTGAGTCATCAGGAGCAGTTCTTC
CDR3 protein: CASSPLVSHQEQFF

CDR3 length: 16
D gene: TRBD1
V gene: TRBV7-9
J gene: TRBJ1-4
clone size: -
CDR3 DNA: TGTGCCAGCAGCTCAATTGTCTGGACAGGGCCTGAAAAACTGTTTTTT
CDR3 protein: CASSSIVWTGPEKLFF

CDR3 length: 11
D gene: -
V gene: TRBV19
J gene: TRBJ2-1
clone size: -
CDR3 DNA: TGTGCCAGTAGTATGGGATATGAGCAGTTCTTC
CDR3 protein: CASSMGYEQFF

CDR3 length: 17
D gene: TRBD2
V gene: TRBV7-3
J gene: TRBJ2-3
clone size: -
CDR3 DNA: TGTGCCAGCAGCCCTAGTCCAAGCGGGGGTTATGAAGATACGCAGTATTTT
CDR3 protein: CASSPSPSGGYEDTQYF

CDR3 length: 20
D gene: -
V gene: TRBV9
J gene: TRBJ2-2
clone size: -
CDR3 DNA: TGTGCCAGCAGCGTAGAGGCGGGGCTCCTACACCAGCAGAACACCGGGGAGCTGTTTTTT
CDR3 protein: CASSVEAGLLHQQNTGELFF

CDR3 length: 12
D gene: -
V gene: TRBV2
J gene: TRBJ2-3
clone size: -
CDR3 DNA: TGTGCCAGCAGTACTAACACAGATACGCAGTATTTT
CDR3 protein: CASSTNTDTQYF

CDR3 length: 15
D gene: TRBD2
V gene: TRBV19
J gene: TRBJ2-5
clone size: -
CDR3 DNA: TGTGCCAGTAGTAACCGACTAGCGGGAGCAGAGACCCAGTACTTC
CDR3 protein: CASSNRLAGAETQYF

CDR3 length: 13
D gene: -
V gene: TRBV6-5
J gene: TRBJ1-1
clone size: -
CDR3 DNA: TGTGCCAGCAGTTACAATGGAGGCACTGAAGCTTTCTTT
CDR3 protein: CASSYNGGTEAFF